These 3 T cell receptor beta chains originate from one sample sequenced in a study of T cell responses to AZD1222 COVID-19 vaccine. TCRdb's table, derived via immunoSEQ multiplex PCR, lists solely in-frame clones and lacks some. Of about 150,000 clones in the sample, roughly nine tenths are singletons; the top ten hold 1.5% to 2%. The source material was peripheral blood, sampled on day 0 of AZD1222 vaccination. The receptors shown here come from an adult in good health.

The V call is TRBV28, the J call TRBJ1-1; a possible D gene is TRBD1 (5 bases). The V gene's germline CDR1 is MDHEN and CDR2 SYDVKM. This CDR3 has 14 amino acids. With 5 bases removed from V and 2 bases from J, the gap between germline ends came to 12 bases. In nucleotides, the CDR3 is TGTGCCAGCAGTCCAGCAGGGCCAAACACTGAAGCTTTCTTT. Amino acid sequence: CASSPAGPNTEAFF.

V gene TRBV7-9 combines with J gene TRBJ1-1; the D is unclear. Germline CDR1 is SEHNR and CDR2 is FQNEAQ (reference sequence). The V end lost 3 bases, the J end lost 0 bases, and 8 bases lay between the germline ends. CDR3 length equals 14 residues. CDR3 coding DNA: TGTGCCAGCAGCTTCTGGTCATTGAACACTGAAGCTTTCTTT. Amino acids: CASSFWSLNTEAFF.

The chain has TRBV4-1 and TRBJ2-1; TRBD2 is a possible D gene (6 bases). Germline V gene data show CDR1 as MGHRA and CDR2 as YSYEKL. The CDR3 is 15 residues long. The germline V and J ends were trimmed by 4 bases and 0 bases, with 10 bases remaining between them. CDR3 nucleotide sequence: TGCGCCAGCAGCCTCACTAGCCTCTCCTACAATGAGCAGTTCTTC. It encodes CASSLTSLSYNEQFF.